This TCR beta chain stems from a study of blood T cell repertoires in COVID-19. Study-wide context: The United States, Italy and Spain supplied acute and convalescent COVID-19 samples.

TCRdb keeps only in-frame clones here, not all; method: immunoSEQ multiplex PCR. The sample holds approximately 170,000 clones, about 90% seen once. The sequencing sample was made of peripheral blood. The sequence was collected from a woman in her sixties or seventies with acute or convalescent COVID-19.

The CDR3 here is CASTLHGQRNNEQFF. DNA of the CDR3: TGTGCCAGCACCCTCCATGGACAGAGGAACAATGAGCAGTTCTTC. V is TRBV6-5 and J is TRBJ2-1, with D maybe TRBD1 (6 bases). Looked up from germline, CDR1 is MNHEY and CDR2 is SVGAGI. This CDR3 spans 15 amino acids. V lost 7 bases, J lost 5 bases, and 18 bases lay in between.